Listed here are 20 T cell receptor beta chains from one sample, sequenced in a study of blood T cells in healthy people across ages. A sample-barcoded 5' primer and a J-beta primer mix were used in a second PCR of about 6 to 12 cycles. TCRdb re-analysed the 5' RACE reads in MiXCR, keeping a single row per CDR3 protein. This table holds hundreds of thousands of distinct CDR3 sequences, roughly three fifths found once. The sequenced sample consisted of blood. These receptor sequences come from a man aged 40-55 years in good health.

The chain combines TRBV20-1 with TRBJ1-6; TRBD1 is a possible D gene (5 bases). Deletions cut 3 bases from V and 9 bases from J, with 15 bases between. The CDR3 is 14 residues long. CDR1 and CDR2 from the germline V gene are DFQATT and SNEGSKA (reference sequence). The CDR3 nucleotides are TGCAGTGCTAGTTTGGGGGTCTCTATTTCACCCCTCCACTTT. It yields the protein CSASLGVSISPLHF.

V and J are TRBV29-1 and TRBJ1-1, with no clear D. Germline-derived CDR1 and CDR2 are SQVTM and ANQGSEA. Trimming left V 8 bases short and J 0 bases short, with 16 bases between. This CDR3 has 14 residues. CDR3 nucleotides: TGCAGCTTCTGCTCGAGCCTGCTGAACACTGAAGCTTTCTTT. This translates into CSFCSSLLNTEAFF.

The sample holds a few counts of this clonotype. The chain employs TRBV24-1 and TRBJ2-3, with a weak D call TRBD2 (5 bases). Germline V gene data show CDR1 as KGHDR and CDR2 as SFDVKD. The CDR3 length is 15 residues. Deletions cut 5 bases from V and 6 bases from J, with 17 bases between. CDR3 sequence: CATSVLPSLEDTQYF. For the CDR3, the DNA is TGTGCCACCAGTGTCTTGCCTAGCCTTGAGGATACGCAGTATTTT.

The V gene is TRBV4-3, the J gene TRBJ2-1; TRBD1 matches 8 bases. Germline lookup yields CDR1 LGHNA and CDR2 YSLEER. The CDR3 contains 14 residues. Germline trimming cut 1 base from V and 5 bases from J; bases unmatched to any gene: 1. The CDR3 bases are TGCGCCAGCAGCCAAGGGGGACAGGACAATGAGCAGTTCTTC. Its protein is CASSQGGQDNEQFF.

The rearrangement links TRBV6-6 to TRBJ2-1; 8 bases agree with TRBD2. The J call may be incorrect, as the DNA end agrees better with TRBJ2-7. This CDR3 region has 15 residues. Germline assignment: CDR1 MNHNY and CDR2 SVGAGI (reference sequence). The CDR3 DNA is TGTGCCAGCAGTTACAATAGCGGGGATTACAATGAGCAGTACTTC. This codes for CASSYNSGDYNEQYF.

The chain couples TRBV13 to TRBJ2-3, with unresolved D. The germline V gene encodes CDR1 PRHDT and CDR2 FYEKMQ (reference sequence). V was trimmed by 2 bases and J by 0 bases, leaving 18 bases between them. The CDR3 has 18 residues. The CDR3 protein is CASSLLHDGCLSTDTQYF. CDR3 bases: TGTGCCAGCAGCTTACTACACGATGGATGCCTTAGCACAGATACGCAGTATTTT.

This chain links TRBV7-9 with TRBJ1-3; D is unclear. The CDR3 is 15 amino acids. V lost 2 bases to trimming and J lost 0 bases, with 8 bases between them. CDR1 and CDR2 (germline): SEHNR, FQNEAQ (reference sequence). The CDR3 nucleotides are TGTGCCAGCAGCTTATTTAGGGACTCTGGAAACACCATATATTTT. This codes for CASSLFRDSGNTIYF.

The rearrangement uses TRBV11-1 and TRBJ2-1; 8 bases align to TRBD1. Germline CDR1 SGHAT, CDR2 FQDESV (reference sequence). V trimming: 5 bases; J trimming: 7 bases; junction bases outside the gene matches: 13. CDR3 length: 16 amino acids. CDR3 residues: CASSTHRDRTENEQFF. The DNA for the CDR3 is TGTGCCAGCAGCACCCACCGGGACAGGACTGAGAATGAGCAGTTCTTC.

The chain is built from TRBV7-9 and TRBJ2-1; 11 bases align to TRBD2. Germline loops: CDR1 SEHNR, CDR2 FQNEAQ (reference sequence). The V gene end was trimmed by 5 bases and the J gene end by 0 bases; junction bases not matched to a gene: 6. The CDR3 runs to 17 residues. The CDR3 here is CASSLLAGGSSYNEQFF. CDR3 coding DNA: TGTGCCAGCAGCCTTCTAGCGGGGGGCTCCTCCTACAATGAGCAGTTCTTC.

This clonotype was found a few times. J is TRBJ1-1 and V is TRBV6-5, with 7 bases lining up with TRBD1. With 6 bases clipped from V and 3 bases from J, the junction kept 10 bases outside the gene matches. This CDR3 has 15 amino acids. CDR1 is MNHEY, CDR2 SVGAGI, per germline. In DNA form, the CDR3 reads TGTGCCAGCAGAGTCAGGGGGGGGGGCGACACTGAAGCTTTCTTT. The encoded protein is CASRVRGGGDTEAFF.

This clonotype was seen a handful of times. The chain couples TRBV4-3 to TRBJ2-1; a weak D match, TRBD2 (6 bases). Trimming left V 0 bases short and J 8 bases short, with 26 bases between. Germline CDR1 reads LGHNA; CDR2 reads YSLEER. The CDR3 contains 19 residues. In DNA, the CDR3 is TGCGCCAGCAGCCAAGATAATTCGGGTTATCGGGGGATAATAGATGAGCAGTTCTTC. Translated: CASSQDNSGYRGIIDEQFF.

The chain links TRBV21-1 to TRBJ2-7; the D call in the table, TRBD2, was not verified against the DNA. TRBJ2-5 explains the end of the DNA better; the J call may be wrong. TRBV21-1 is shown as a pseudogene. The CDR3 totals 16 residues. The CDR3 DNA is TGTGCCAGCAGCAAACTATCTAGCGGGAGGGATGAGACCCAGTACTTC. Amino acids: CASSKLSSGRDETQYF.

The chain has TRBV9 and TRBJ2-3; D is ambiguous. V was trimmed by 0 bases and J by 0 bases, leaving 11 bases between them. This CDR3 is 16 amino acids long. Germline CDR1 is SGDLS and CDR2 is YYNGEE. CDR3 region: CASSVDWPASTDTQYF. The DNA of the CDR3 is TGTGCCAGCAGCGTAGACTGGCCAGCTAGCACAGATACGCAGTATTTT.

The CDR3 loop reads CSARGASPGQGTETQYF. The CDR3 nucleotides read TGCAGTGCTAGAGGCGCTTCGCCGGGACAGGGTACGGAGACCCAGTACTTC. The chain recombines TRBV20-1 with TRBJ2-5; 9 positions agree with TRBD1. This CDR3 is 17 amino acids long. Germline V gives CDR1 DFQATT, CDR2 SNEGSKA (reference sequence). V trimming: 1 base; J trimming: 5 bases; junction bases outside the gene matches: 14.

A few counts support this clonotype. The J gene is TRBJ2-3, the V gene TRBV9, with D tentatively TRBD1 (6 bases). V was cut by 0 bases and J by 4 bases, with 12 bases left in between. Per germline, CDR1 SGDLS and CDR2 YYNGEE. CDR3 size: 15 residues. CDR3 protein: CASSVAGVSADTQYF. The CDR3 DNA follows: TGTGCCAGCAGCGTAGCAGGGGTGAGCGCAGATACGCAGTATTTT. Full variable domain (remainder filled in from reference TRBV9 and TRBJ2-3): DSGVTQTPKHLITATGQRVTLRCSPRSGDLSVYWYQQSLDQGLQFLIQYYNGEERAKGNILERFSAQQFPDLHSELNLSSLELGDSALYFCASSVAGVSADTQYFGPGTRLTVL.

This clonotype was counted a few times. V and J are TRBV20-1 and TRBJ2-5, with TRBD1 matching over 8 bases. Per germline, CDR1 DFQATT and CDR2 SNEGSKA (reference sequence). The V gene end was trimmed by 5 bases and the J gene end by 1 base; junction bases not matched to a gene: 9. The CDR3 length is 15 residues. DNA of the CDR3: TGCAGTGCTGGTGACAGGGGAAGGGCCCAAGAGACCCAGTACTTC. It is translated as CSAGDRGRAQETQYF.

The V gene is TRBV7-2, the J gene TRBJ1-1; D is undetermined. The length of the CDR3 is 16 residues. V was cut by 5 bases and J by 4 bases, with 20 bases left in between. CDR1 is SGHTA, CDR2 FQGNSA, per germline. Here the CDR3 DNA reads TGTGCCAGCAGCCCATTAGGAGGCCGGCGGGGCACTGAAGCTTTCTTT. Its protein product is CASSPLGGRRGTEAFF.

The gene calls are TRBV24-1 and TRBJ2-3, with a possible D match to TRBD1 (7 bases). V was trimmed by 4 bases and J by 8 bases, leaving 18 bases between them. Per the germline V gene, CDR1 is KGHDR and CDR2 is SFDVKD. CDR3 length: 15 residues. This CDR3 reads CATSEPRDSLRTQYF. As DNA, the CDR3 is TGTGCCACCAGTGAGCCGCGGGACAGTTTGCGTACGCAGTATTTT.

J is TRBJ1-1 and V is TRBV7-9, with no clear D. Germline V CDR1 and CDR2: SEHNR, FQNEAQ (reference sequence). The CDR3 spans 12 residues. CDR3: CAAHRMNTEAFF. CDR3 bases: TGTGCAGCACACAGAATGAACACTGAAGCTTTCTTT. Combining the CDR3 with reference TRBV7-9 and TRBJ1-1 gives the whole variable domain DTGVSQNPRHKITKRGQNVTFRCDPISEHNRLYWYRQTLGQGPEFLTYFQNEAQLEKSRLLSDRFSAERPKGSFSTLEIQRTEQGDSAMYLCAAHRMNTEAFFGQGTRLTVV.

The chain recombines TRBV28 with TRBJ2-5; the D call may be TRBD1 or TRBD2 (6 bases each). This CDR3 contains 16 residues. Germline V gives CDR1 MDHEN, CDR2 SYDVKM. V was shortened by 4 bases and J by 1 base, with 16 bases between the two germline ends. The CDR3 coding sequence is TGTGCCAGCAGTTGGGGGCTGGAGGGGTCCCAAGAGACCCAGTACTTC. This codes for CASSWGLEGSQETQYF.